The clone carrying this TCR beta chain was recorded at least ten times. The target antigen is unknown. The source of the sample is a study of T-cell memory formation after mild COVID-19. The CDR3 length is 15 residues. Germline V gene sequence: CDR1 SGHTA, CDR2 FQGNSA. Germline trimming cut 1 base from V and 5 bases from J; bases unmatched to any gene: 4. The study, taken as a whole, reports: Contracting clones from day 15 to 85 showed balanced CD4/CD8; later expanders favored CD4+. Shrinking CD4+ clones resided mostly in CM and EM, and CD8+ ones in EMRA. Certain responding clones were present in pre-infection memory, suggesting participation of cross-reactive memory.

TCRdb redid the calling of the 5' RACE reads with MiXCR, one entry per CDR3 protein. The table lists 35,000 to 40,000 distinct CDR3 sequences, around 6.1% of them singletons. The gene calls are TRBV7-2 and TRBJ2-1, with 8 bases that match TRBD1. The clonotype originates from an adult who had mild COVID-19 (a few samples of this study predate the infection). Cell type and time point are not known. Sequencing was done on a sample of PBMCs or a T cell subset sorted from them (not recorded which). The CDR3 sequence: CASSLGSGGHNEQFF. In DNA form, the CDR3 reads TGTGCCAGCAGCTTAGGATCAGGGGGCCACAATGAGCAGTTCTTC. Together with reference TRBV7-2 and TRBJ2-1, the CDR3 gives the full variable domain: GAGVSQSPSNKVTEKGKDVELRCDPISGHTALYWYRQSLGQGLEFLIYFQGNSAPDKSGLPSDRFSAERTGGSVSTLTIQRTQQEDSAVYLCASSLGSGGHNEQFFGPGTRLTVL.